This paragraph covers one T cell receptor (beta chain) sequence. Clones were sequenced by immunoSEQ multiplex PCR, and TCRdb holds only the in-frame ones, with some missing. The sample consists of 57,000 or so clones, 65% to 90% of them appearing once. The data derive from a study of OX40 agonist ivuxolimab in advanced cancers. Study information: Patients' therapy was ivuxolimab, an antibody that acts as an agonist of OX40 (CD134).

The CDR3 consists of 16 residues. The V end lost 5 bases, the J end lost 0 bases, and 14 bases lay between the germline ends. Germline CDR1 reads SGHTA; CDR2 reads FQGNSA. The specimen comprised CD4+ or CD8+ T cells sorted from blood, sampled in a trial of the OX40 agonist ivuxolimab. The chain uses TRBV7-2 and TRBJ2-1; D is uncertain. The origin of this receptor is an adult with an advanced solid tumor such as melanoma, head and neck, liver or kidney cancer. CDR3 region: CASSRTGAISYNEQFF. The CDR3 nucleotides are TGTGCCAGCAGCCGGACGGGTGCAATCTCCTACAATGAGCAGTTCTTC.